This TCR beta chain was retrieved from a study of chemoradiotherapy in HPV16-positive cancers (dated 2022 in TCRdb). Context from the whole study: Candidate HPV-specific T-cell clones and common TCR motifs were defined by functional T-cell assays performed on cells from a couple of HPV16-positive patients. The study asked whether T-cell immunity against the HPV oncoproteins E6 and E7 changes during chemoradiotherapy and whether it affects survival. Next, the candidate HPV-specific TCRs and motifs were followed in TCR repertoires from around 90 patients with HPV-related cancers. Study-level results and caveats: Expansion of candidate HPV-specific clones and E7-related TCR motifs was observed in the tumor microenvironment during treatment, whereas no such expansion was observed for non-HPV-specific T cells. The functional definition of HPV-specific T cells was derived from only a couple of HPV16-positive patients, and the survival association was reported for HPV16-positive patients. Improved recurrence-free survival in HPV16-positive patients was associated with expansion of HPV-responsive T cells during chemoradiotherapy.

The protocol used for the library was the immunoSEQ multiplex PCR assay. Here the immuneACCESS table is served through TCRdb, limited to in-frame sequences with V and J called. Missing clones are a known gap in these copies; in checked studies unresolved V genes cover under half, and the rest lacks a known reason. Recorded for this sample are under 600 clones; approximately 80% of them occurred a single time. Together, the top ten hold approximately 26% of the sample. Repertoires were sampled repeatedly over the course of chemoradiotherapy, so clonal expansion could be followed in the tumor microenvironment. In this sample, this clone turned up a few times. Its antigen is currently not known. The record has no base qualities; no much larger clone is one base away. The CDR3 holds 13 amino acids from the cysteine to the phenylalanine. The DNA shown is the 39-base CDR3, in frame from base 1. Germline trimming amounts to 3 bases on V and 12 bases on J, with 4 as the count of junction bases outside the gene matches. The germline V gene encodes CDR1 LNHNV and CDR2 YYDKDF (reference sequence).

The V and J genes are TRBV15 and TRBJ1-6; 8 central bases correspond to TRBD1. This sequence originates from a human donor with HPV-associated anogenital cancer. The sequenced sample was tumor tissue, obtained from a patient who underwent chemoradiotherapy. CDR3 region: CATSSRGLKPLHF. The DNA is TGTGCCACCAGCAGCAGGGGGCTCAAACCCCTCCACTTT. The full variable domain, with segments outside the CDR3 supplied by the reference TRBV15 and TRBJ1-6 proteins, appears as DAMVIQNPRYQVTQFGKPVTLSCSQTLNHNVMYWYQQKSSQAPKLLFHYYDKDFNNEADTPDNFQSRRPNTSFCFLDIRSPGLGDTAMYLCATSSRGLKPLHFGNGTRLTVT.